This is a list of T cell receptor beta chains from one sample in a study of vaccination and CD4 T cells after COVID-19. Each CDR3 protein is one row after TCRdb ran MiXCR on the PCR reads. The sample lists approximately 12,000 distinct CDR3 sequences, 65% seen once, with 26% in the top ten. These receptors' antigens are unknown. This sample comprised CD4+ T cells from blood, cultured in vitro, obtained before SARS-CoV-2 vaccination. The receptor set was obtained from a human donor who had recovered from COVID-19. Both conserved end residues are part of each CDR3. Each record gives: CDR3 protein, CDR3 DNA, V gene, clone size, J gene, D gene. A D gene is named only where the DNA matches it firmly. A row's size may be missing; if present it is once, few, many or a size class.

CATSRDLRETQYF TGTGCCACCAGCAGGGACCTGAGGGAGACCCAGTACTTC TRBV15 NA TRBJ2-5 NA
CASSVGTGRLYEQYF TGTGCCAGCAGCGTGGGGACAGGTAGACTCTACGAGCAGTACTTC TRBV9 NA TRBJ2-7 TRBD1
CASSLSAGGHEQYF TGTGCCAGCAGCTTAAGTGCGGGGGGACACGAGCAGTACTTC TRBV7-2 NA TRBJ2-7 TRBD2
CSAARDTNSYEQYF TGCAGTGCTGCCCGGGACACTAACTCCTACGAGCAGTACTTC TRBV20-1 few TRBJ2-7 NA
CASSHSAGGPGTQYF TGTGCCAGTAGTCATAGTGCGGGAGGGCCAGGGACCCAGTACTTC TRBV19 NA TRBJ2-5 TRBD2
CASSPNRQETQYF TGTGCCAGCTCACCGAACAGACAAGAGACCCAGTACTTC TRBV18 NA TRBJ2-5 NA
CASSRGVSSGSGGELFF TGCGCCAGCAGCCGGGGGGTGTCTAGCGGGAGCGGAGGGGAGCTGTTTTTT TRBV4-3 NA TRBJ2-2 TRBD2
CASSLSRRPFSQPQHF TGTGCCAGCAGCTTATCACGGCGGCCATTCTCTCAGCCCCAGCATTTT TRBV7-8 NA TRBJ1-5 NA
CASSNGGLGYEQYF TGTGCCAGCAGCAACGGGGGCTTAGGCTACGAGCAGTACTTC TRBV5-4 NA TRBJ2-7 NA
CASSVGQGMYYGYTF TGTGCCAGCAGCGTAGGGCAGGGGATGTACTATGGCTACACCTTC TRBV9 NA TRBJ1-2 NA
CSASLAGVGRVEQYF TGCAGTGCTAGTTTGGCGGGAGTAGGAAGGGTCGAGCAGTACTTC TRBV20-1 NA TRBJ2-7 TRBD2
CASSRGTFNEQFF TGTGCCAGCAGTCGAGGGACTTTCAATGAGCAGTTCTTC TRBV12-3/TRBV12-4 NA TRBJ2-1 NA
CASSLVLAGGGELFF TGTGCCAGCAGCTTAGTCCTAGCGGGGGGCGGGGAGCTGTTTTTT TRBV7-8 NA TRBJ2-2 TRBD2
CASGTHHSNQPQHF TGTGCCAGCGGGACTCATCATAGCAATCAGCCCCAGCATTTT TRBV6-1 NA TRBJ1-5 NA
CASSPWGSYEAFF TGTGCCAGCAGCCCCTGGGGGAGTTATGAAGCTTTCTTT TRBV7-8 NA TRBJ1-1 NA
CASSIWGTQNQPQHF TGTGCCAGTAGTATTTGGGGGACACAGAATCAGCCCCAGCATTTT TRBV19 few TRBJ1-5 NA
CASSEGRASDLYNEQFF TGTGCCAGCAGTGAAGGGCGGGCTAGCGACCTCTACAATGAGCAGTTCTTC TRBV25-1 once TRBJ2-1 NA
CASSLASGRAHEQFF TGTGCCAGCAGCTTAGCAAGCGGGAGGGCCCATGAGCAGTTCTTC TRBV7-2 NA TRBJ2-1 TRBD2
CRGLAYRSYEQYF TGCAGGGGGCTAGCGTACCGTTCCTACGAGCAGTACTTC TRBV20-1 NA TRBJ2-7 NA
CSANSGGLAGGPGETQYF TGCAGTGCTAATTCTGGTGGGCTAGCGGGAGGGCCGGGTGAGACCCAGTACTTC TRBV20-1 NA TRBJ2-5 TRBD2
CASSLDFGTGAIGALHF TGTGCCAGCAGCTTAGATTTTGGGACAGGGGCCATAGGGGCCCTCCACTTT TRBV7-2 NA TRBJ1-6 TRBD1
CASTPRTKSSYNEQFF TGTGCCAGCACCCCCCGGACCAAGAGCTCCTACAATGAGCAGTTCTTC TRBV7-8 few TRBJ2-1 NA
CASSEGYSSYEQYF TGTGCCAGTAGCGAGGGTTATAGCTCCTACGAGCAGTACTTC TRBV19 NA TRBJ2-7 NA
CASSLAGAHEQFF TGTGCCAGCAGTCTAGCGGGAGCCCATGAGCAGTTCTTC TRBV14 NA TRBJ2-1 TRBD2
CASSLTLAGYNEQFF TGTGCCAGCAGTTTAACACTAGCGGGGTACAATGAGCAGTTCTTC TRBV12-3/TRBV12-4 NA TRBJ2-1 TRBD2
CAISDSRGQMNSPLHF TGTGCCATCAGTGACTCGCGGGGACAGATGAATTCACCCCTCCACTTT TRBV10-3 NA TRBJ1-6 TRBD1
CASSQQRLGRGSLHF TGTGCCAGCAGCCAACAGAGACTGGGCAGGGGATCCCTCCACTTT TRBV4-2 few TRBJ1-6 NA
CASSLQGSIPDTQYF TGTGCCAGCAGCTTACAGGGAAGTATACCCGATACGCAGTATTTT TRBV7-2 NA TRBJ2-3 NA
CTSSQYYLGTPNYGYTF TGCACCAGCAGCCAATATTACCTCGGGACGCCCAACTATGGCTACACCTTC TRBV1 few TRBJ1-2 NA
CSARNLAGVVETQYF TGCAGTGCTAGGAATTTAGCGGGAGTGGTAGAGACCCAGTACTTC TRBV20-1 NA TRBJ2-5 TRBD2
CSASQRNTEAFF TGCAGTGCTAGCCAGAGGAACACTGAAGCTTTCTTT TRBV20-1 NA TRBJ1-1 NA
CASSQRSGDTQYF TGTGCCAGCAGCCAAAGGTCCGGAGATACGCAGTATTTT TRBV7-2 few TRBJ2-3 NA
CSVFQPTGGYTF TGCAGCGTCTTCCAGCCCACCGGGGGCTACACCTTC TRBV29-1 NA TRBJ1-2 NA
CASSYVPVTGNTIYF TGTGCCAGCAGTTATGTCCCCGTGACTGGAAACACCATATATTTT TRBV6-5 NA TRBJ1-3 NA
CASMRQGRNSWTQYF TGTGCCAGCATGAGGCAGGGACGAAACTCTTGGACCCAGTACTTC TRBV27 few TRBJ2-5 NA
CSANRGGNQPQHF TGCAGTGCTAACAGGGGGGGCAATCAGCCCCAGCATTTT TRBV20-1 few TRBJ1-5 TRBD1
CSARDDEGDQPQHF TGCAGTGCTAGAGATGACGAGGGGGACCAGCCCCAGCATTTT TRBV20-1 NA TRBJ1-5 NA
CASSRTSRNEQFF TGTGCCAGCAGCCGGACTAGTCGGAATGAGCAGTTCTTC TRBV27 NA TRBJ2-1 TRBD2
CASRSGTGIRGYNEQFF TGTGCCAGCAGGTCCGGGACAGGGATTAGGGGCTACAATGAGCAGTTCTTC TRBV6-1 NA TRBJ2-1 TRBD1
CSVWRSSYNEQFF TGCAGTGTCTGGCGGAGCTCCTACAATGAGCAGTTCTTC TRBV20-1 NA TRBJ2-1 NA
CASSPSGPTGEQYF TGTGCCAGCAGTCCATCGGGTCCGACGGGCGAGCAGTACTTC TRBV28 NA TRBJ2-7 NA
CASNGGSNQPQHF TGTGCCAGCAATGGGGGTAGCAATCAGCCCCAGCATTTT TRBV2 few TRBJ1-5 NA
CASSYSYSAAETQYF TGTGCCAGCAGTTACTCGTATAGCGCAGCCGAGACCCAGTACTTC TRBV6-2/TRBV6-3 NA TRBJ2-5 NA
CASRGQQNTEAFF TGTGCCAGCAGGGGACAGCAGAACACTGAAGCTTTCTTT TRBV12-3/TRBV12-4 once TRBJ1-1 TRBD1
CASSESDTGELFF TGTGCCAGCAGTGAGTCCGACACCGGGGAGCTGTTTTTT TRBV6-4 NA TRBJ2-2 NA
CASSQGAGSYEQYF TGCGCCAGCAGTCAGGGTGCCGGCTCCTACGAGCAGTACTTC TRBV10-1 NA TRBJ2-7 NA
CSASRAAGANVLTF TGCAGTGCTAGTCGGGCAGCTGGGGCCAACGTCCTGACTTTC TRBV20-1 NA TRBJ2-6 NA
CASSRDTTYEQYF TGTGCCAGCAGTAGGGACACCACCTACGAGCAGTACTTC TRBV6-1 NA TRBJ2-7 NA